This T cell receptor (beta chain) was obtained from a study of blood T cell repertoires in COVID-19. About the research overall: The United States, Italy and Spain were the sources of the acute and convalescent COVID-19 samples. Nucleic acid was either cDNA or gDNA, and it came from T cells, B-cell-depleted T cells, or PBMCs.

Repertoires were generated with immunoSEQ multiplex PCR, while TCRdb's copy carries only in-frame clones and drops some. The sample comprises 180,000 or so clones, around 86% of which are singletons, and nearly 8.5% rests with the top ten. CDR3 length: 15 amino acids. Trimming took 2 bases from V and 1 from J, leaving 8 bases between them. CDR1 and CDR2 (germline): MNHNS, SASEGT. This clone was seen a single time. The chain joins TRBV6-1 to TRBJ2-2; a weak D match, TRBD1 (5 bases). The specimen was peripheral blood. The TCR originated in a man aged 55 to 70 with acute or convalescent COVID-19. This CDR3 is CASSEWTLNTGELFF. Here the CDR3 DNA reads TGTGCCAGCAGTGAATGGACACTGAACACCGGGGAGCTGTTTTTT.